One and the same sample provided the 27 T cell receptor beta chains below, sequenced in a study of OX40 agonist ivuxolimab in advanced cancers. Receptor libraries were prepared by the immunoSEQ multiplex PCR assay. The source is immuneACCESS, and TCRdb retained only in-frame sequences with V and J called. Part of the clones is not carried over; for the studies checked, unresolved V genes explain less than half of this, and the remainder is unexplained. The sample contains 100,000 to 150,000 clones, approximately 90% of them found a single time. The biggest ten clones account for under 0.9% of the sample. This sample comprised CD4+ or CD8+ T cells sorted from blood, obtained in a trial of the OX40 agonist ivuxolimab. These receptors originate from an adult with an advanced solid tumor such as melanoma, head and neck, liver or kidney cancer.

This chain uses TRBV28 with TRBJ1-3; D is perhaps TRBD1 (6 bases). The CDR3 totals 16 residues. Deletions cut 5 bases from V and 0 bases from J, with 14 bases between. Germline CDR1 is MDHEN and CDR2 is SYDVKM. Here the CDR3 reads CASSLRGRVSGNTIYF. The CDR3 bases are TGTGCCAGCAGTCTCAGGGGAAGGGTCTCTGGAAACACCATATATTTT.

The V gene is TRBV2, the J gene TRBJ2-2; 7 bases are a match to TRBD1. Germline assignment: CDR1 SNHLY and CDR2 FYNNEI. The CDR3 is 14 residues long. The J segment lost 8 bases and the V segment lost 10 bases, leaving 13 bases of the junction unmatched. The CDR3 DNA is TGTGCCACAGAACAGGGGTCAAGCGTTGGGGAGCTGTTTTTT. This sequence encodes CATEQGSSVGELFF. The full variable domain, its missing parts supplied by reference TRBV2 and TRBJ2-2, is EPEVTQTPSHQVTQMGQEVILRCVPISNHLYFYWYRQILGQKVEFLVSFYNNEISEKSEIFDDQFSVERPDGSNFTLKIRSTKLEDSAMYFCATEQGSSVGELFFGEGSRLTVL.

DNA of the CDR3: TGTGCCAGCAGTGAACAGGGGGCGCGGGTATCAGATACGCAGTATTTT. Translating it yields CASSEQGARVSDTQYF. This sequence joins TRBV28 and TRBJ2-3; 9 bases are a match to TRBD1. Germline V lookup: CDR1 MDHEN, CDR2 SYDVKM. Trimming took 5 bases from V and 4 from J; bases not matched to a gene: 10. This CDR3 has 16 amino acids.

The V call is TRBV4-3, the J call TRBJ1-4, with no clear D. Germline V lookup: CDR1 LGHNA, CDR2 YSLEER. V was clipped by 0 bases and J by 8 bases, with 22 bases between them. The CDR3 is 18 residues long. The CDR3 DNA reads TGCGCCAGCAGCCAAGAGAACACGGTTTTGGGCCTAGGAGAAAAACTGTTTTTT. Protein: CASSQENTVLGLGEKLFF.

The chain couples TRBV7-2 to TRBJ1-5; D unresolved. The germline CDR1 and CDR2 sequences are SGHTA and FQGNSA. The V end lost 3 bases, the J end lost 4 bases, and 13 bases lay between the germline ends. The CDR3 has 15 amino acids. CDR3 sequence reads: CASSFGSRRNQPQHF. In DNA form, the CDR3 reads TGTGCCAGCAGCTTTGGTAGTCGTAGGAATCAGCCCCAGCATTTT.

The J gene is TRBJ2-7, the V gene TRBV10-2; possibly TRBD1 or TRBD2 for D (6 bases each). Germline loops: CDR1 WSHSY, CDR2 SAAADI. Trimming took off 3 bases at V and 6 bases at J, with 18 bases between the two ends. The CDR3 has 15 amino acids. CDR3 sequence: CASSELVAQGGEQYF. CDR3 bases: TGCGCCAGCAGTGAATTAGTCGCACAGGGAGGCGAGCAGTACTTC.

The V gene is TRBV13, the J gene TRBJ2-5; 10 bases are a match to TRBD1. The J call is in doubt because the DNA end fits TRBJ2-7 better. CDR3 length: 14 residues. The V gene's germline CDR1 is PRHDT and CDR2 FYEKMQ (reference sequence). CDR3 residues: CASSRGQGDYEQYF. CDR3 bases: TGTGCCAGCAGCCGTGGACAGGGGGACTACGAGCAGTACTTC.

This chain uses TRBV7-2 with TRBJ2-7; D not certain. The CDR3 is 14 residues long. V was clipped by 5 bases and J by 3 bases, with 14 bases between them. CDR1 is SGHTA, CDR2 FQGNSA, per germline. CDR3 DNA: TGTGCCAGCAGCCCGTCGGACCAAAACTACGAGCAGTACTTC. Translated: CASSPSDQNYEQYF.

CDR3 bases: TGTGCCAGCTCGCCTGACGGGACAAACTCTGGGGCCAACGTCCTGACTTTC. It encodes CASSPDGTNSGANVLTF. The rearrangement uses TRBV18 and TRBJ2-6; tentatively, D is TRBD1 (6 bases). In germline, CDR1 is KGHSH, CDR2 LQKENI. Trimming took off 6 bases at V and 0 bases at J, with 15 bases between the two ends. The CDR3 sequence is 17 residues long.

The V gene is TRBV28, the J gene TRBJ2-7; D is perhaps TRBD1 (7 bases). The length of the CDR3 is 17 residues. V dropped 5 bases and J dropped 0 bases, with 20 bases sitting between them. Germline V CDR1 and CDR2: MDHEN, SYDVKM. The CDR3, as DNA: TGTGCCAGCAGTCCCCCAGGGGGGCTAACGATCTCCTACGAGCAGTACTTC. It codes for CASSPPGGLTISYEQYF.

CDR3 in DNA: TGTGCCAGCAGCCCCCTGCCCCCGGACTACGAGCAGTACTTC. This translates into CASSPLPPDYEQYF. This chain links TRBV27 with TRBJ2-7; D remains ambiguous. The V end was cut by 6 bases, the J end by 3 bases, with 15 bases between. This CDR3 is 14 amino acids long. CDR1 MNHEY and CDR2 SMNVEV come from the germline V gene (reference sequence).

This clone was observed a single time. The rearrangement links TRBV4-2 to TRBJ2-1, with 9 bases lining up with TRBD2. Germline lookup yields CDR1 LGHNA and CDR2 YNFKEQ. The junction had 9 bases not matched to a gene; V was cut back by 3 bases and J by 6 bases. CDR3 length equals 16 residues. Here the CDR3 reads CASSQRSSGSANEQFF. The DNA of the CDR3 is TGTGCCAGCAGCCAGCGAAGTAGCGGGAGTGCCAATGAGCAGTTCTTC.

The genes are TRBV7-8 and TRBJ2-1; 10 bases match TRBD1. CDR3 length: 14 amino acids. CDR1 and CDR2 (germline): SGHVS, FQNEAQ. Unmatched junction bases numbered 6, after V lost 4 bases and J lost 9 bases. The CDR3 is CASSSGTGEGEQFF. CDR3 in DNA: TGTGCCAGCAGCTCCGGGACAGGGGAGGGTGAGCAGTTCTTC.

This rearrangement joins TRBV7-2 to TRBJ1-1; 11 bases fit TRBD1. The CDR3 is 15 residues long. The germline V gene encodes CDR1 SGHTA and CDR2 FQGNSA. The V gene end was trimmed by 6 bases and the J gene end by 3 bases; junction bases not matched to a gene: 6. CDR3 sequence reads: CASRWTGGEDTEAFF. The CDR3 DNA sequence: TGTGCCAGCAGATGGACAGGGGGCGAGGACACTGAAGCTTTCTTT.

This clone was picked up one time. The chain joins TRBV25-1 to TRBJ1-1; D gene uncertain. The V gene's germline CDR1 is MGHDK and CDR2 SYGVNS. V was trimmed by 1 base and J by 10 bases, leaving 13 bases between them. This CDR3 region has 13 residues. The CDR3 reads CASSESQVLGAFF. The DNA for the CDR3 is TGTGCCAGCAGTGAATCCCAAGTCCTGGGAGCTTTCTTT.

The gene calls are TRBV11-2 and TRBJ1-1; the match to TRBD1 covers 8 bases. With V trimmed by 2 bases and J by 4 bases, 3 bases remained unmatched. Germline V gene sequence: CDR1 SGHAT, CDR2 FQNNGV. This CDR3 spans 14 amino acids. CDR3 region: CASSLQTGGTEAFF. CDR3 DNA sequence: TGTGCCAGCAGCTTACAAACAGGGGGCACTGAAGCTTTCTTT.

The DNA for the CDR3 is TGTGCCAGAAGCCCTTGGGAGTTCAGGACTAGCGAACGCACAGATACGCAGTATTTT. It codes for CARSPWEFRTSERTDTQYF. The chain couples TRBV5-3 to TRBJ2-3; 9 bases line up with TRBD2. TRBV5-3 is assigned to the ORF class and has an uncertain function. This CDR3 is 19 amino acids long. With V trimmed by 4 bases and J by 1 base, 16 bases remained unmatched.

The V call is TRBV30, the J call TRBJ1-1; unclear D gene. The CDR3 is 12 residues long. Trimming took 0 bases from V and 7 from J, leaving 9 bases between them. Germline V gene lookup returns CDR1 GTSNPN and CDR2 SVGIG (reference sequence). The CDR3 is CAWSVQEGEAFF. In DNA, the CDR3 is TGTGCCTGGAGTGTTCAGGAAGGTGAAGCTTTCTTT.

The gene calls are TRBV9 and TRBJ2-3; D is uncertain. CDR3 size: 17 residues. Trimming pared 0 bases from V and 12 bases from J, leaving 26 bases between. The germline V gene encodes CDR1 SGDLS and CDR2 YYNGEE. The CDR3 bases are TGTGCCAGCAGCGTAGAAGTCGGCTTTGACTTATACGCAGTTCAGTATTTT. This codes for CASSVEVGFDLYAVQYF.

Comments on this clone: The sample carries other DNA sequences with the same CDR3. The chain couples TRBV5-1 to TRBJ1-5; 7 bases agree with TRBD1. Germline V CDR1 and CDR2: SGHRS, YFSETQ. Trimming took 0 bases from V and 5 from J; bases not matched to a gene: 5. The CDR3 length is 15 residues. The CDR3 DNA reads TGCGCCAGCAGCTTGGGTGGGGACAGCTATCAGCCCCAGCATTTT. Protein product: CASSLGGDSYQPQHF.

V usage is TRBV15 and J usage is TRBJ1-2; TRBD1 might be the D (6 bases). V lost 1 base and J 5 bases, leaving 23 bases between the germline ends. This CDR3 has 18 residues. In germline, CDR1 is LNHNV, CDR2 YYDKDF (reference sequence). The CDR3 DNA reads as TGTGCCACCAGCAGAGTTGGGAACAGGGACGCTATTGGGTATGGCTACACCTTC. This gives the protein CATSRVGNRDAIGYGYTF.

The CDR3 DNA reads as TGTGCCAGCAGTGAGGTTCCAGCCTCTGGAAACACCATATATTTT. The encoded protein is CASSEVPASGNTIYF. The V call is TRBV2, the J call TRBJ1-3; D call uncertain. Trimming took off 3 bases at V and 0 bases at J, with 9 bases between the two ends. Looked up from germline, CDR1 is SNHLY and CDR2 is FYNNEI. The CDR3 has 15 residues.

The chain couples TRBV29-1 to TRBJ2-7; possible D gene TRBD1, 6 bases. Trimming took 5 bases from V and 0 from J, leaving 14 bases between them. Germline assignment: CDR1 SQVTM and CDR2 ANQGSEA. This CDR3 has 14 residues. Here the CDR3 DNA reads TGCAGCGTTCTAGGGACATCCGACTCCTACGAGCAGTACTTC. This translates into CSVLGTSDSYEQYF.

The DNA of the CDR3 is TGTGCCAGCAGTAGTGAGACCCACAATGAGCAGTTCTTC. It specifies CASSSETHNEQFF. The chain couples TRBV6-4 to TRBJ2-1; no clear D. This CDR3 contains 13 residues. Trimming cost V 5 bases and J 5 bases, with 10 bases left between them. Germline CDR1 reads MRHNA; CDR2 reads SNTAGT.

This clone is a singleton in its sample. This chain's CDR3 is CASSHLDSAFTDTQYF. DNA of the CDR3: TGTGCCAGCTCACATTTAGACTCGGCGTTCACAGATACGCAGTATTTT. V and J are TRBV18 and TRBJ2-3; D gene unclear. V lost 4 bases, J lost 2 bases, and 16 bases lay in between. Germline V gives CDR1 KGHSH, CDR2 LQKENI. CDR3 length equals 16 residues.

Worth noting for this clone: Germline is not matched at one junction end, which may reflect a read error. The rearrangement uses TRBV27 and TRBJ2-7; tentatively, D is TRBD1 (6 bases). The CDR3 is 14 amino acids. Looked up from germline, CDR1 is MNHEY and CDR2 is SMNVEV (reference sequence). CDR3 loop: CASRLEGVSHEQYF. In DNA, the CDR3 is TGTGCCAGCAGGCTTGAGGGGGTCTCCCACGAGCAGTACTTC.

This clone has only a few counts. CDR3 sequence: CASSRRGEQYF. CDR3 bases: TGTGCCAGCAGCAGAAGGGGCGAGCAGTACTTC. The chain uses TRBV7-2 and TRBJ2-7, with D possibly TRBD1 on 5 matching bases. Trimming took 5 bases from V and 6 from J, leaving 8 bases between them. This CDR3 spans 11 amino acids. CDR1 is SGHTA, CDR2 FQGNSA, per germline.